This passage covers 10 T cell receptor beta chains from one sample sequenced in a study of T cells in tuberculosis. This table comes from immunoSEQ multiplex PCR, and its TCRdb copy is limited to in-frame clones, with some not included. There are 80,000 to 90,000 clones in the sample; approximately 91% occur only once, and 1.9% lies in the top ten. Cells were sorted from thawed PBMC rested overnight and stained with GMM-loaded CD1B tetramer, viability dye and anti-CD3. The CD1B tetramers carried C32 glucose monomycolate purified from Rhodococcus equi. The sample taken for sequencing was CD1b-GMM tetramer-negative cells sorted from PBMCs. Receptor source: an adult woman with latent tuberculosis.

This clone is a singleton in its sample. The chain employs TRBV1 and TRBJ2-1; TRBD1, the table's D call, lacks a check against the DNA. TRBV1 is a documented pseudogene. The CDR3 is 14 amino acids. CDR3 bases: TGCACCAGCAGCCAAGATCACAGATCCGATGAGCAGTTCTTC. Amino acid sequence: CTSSQDHRSDEQFF.

V and J are TRBV5-1 and TRBJ1-5; 8 positions agree with TRBD1. With V trimmed by 4 bases and J by 1 base, 13 bases remained unmatched. This CDR3 region has 18 residues. CDR1 SGHRS and CDR2 YFSETQ come from the germline V gene. Written as DNA, the CDR3 is TGCGCCAGCAGCGATAGGACAGGGTTTGTGGTGAGCAATCAGCCCCAGCATTTT. Protein product: CASSDRTGFVVSNQPQHF. The variable domain in full, with the rest retrieved from reference TRBV5-1 and TRBJ1-5, is KAGVTQTPRYLIKTRGQQVTLSCSPISGHRSVSWYQQTPGQGLQFLFEYFSETQRNKGNFPGRFSGRQFSNSRSEMNVSTLELGDSALYLCASSDRTGFVVSNQPQHFGDGTRLSIL.

The V gene is TRBV27, the J gene TRBJ1-4; weak D call: TRBD1 (6 bases). V gave up 3 bases and J gave up 7 bases, with 15 bases separating them. CDR3 length: 15 residues. Germline values: CDR1 MNHEY, CDR2 SMNVEV (reference sequence). The CDR3 nucleotides are TGTGCCAGCAGTTTCCGACAGGATGGGGTTGAAAAACTGTTTTTT. Its translation is CASSFRQDGVEKLFF.

The chain combines TRBV4-2 with TRBJ2-3; 12 positions match TRBD2. CDR3 length: 20 amino acids. The J segment lost 2 bases and the V segment lost 0 bases, leaving 12 bases of the junction unmatched. CDR1 is LGHNA and CDR2 is YNFKEQ in the germline V gene. The CDR3 region has the DNA TGTGCCAGCAGCCAAGAACTAGCGGGGGGACTACTAACTAACACAGATACGCAGTATTTT. Translating it yields CASSQELAGGLLTNTDTQYF.

This clone was detected once. The chain uses TRBV19 and TRBJ2-5; 14 nucleotides align to TRBD2. The CDR3 extends over 16 amino acids. The trim removed 5 bases at V and 3 bases at J, leaving 5 bases unmatched. Germline CDR1 LNHDA, CDR2 SQIVND (reference sequence). The CDR3 is CASSSGLAGGKETQYF. The CDR3 nucleotides are TGTGCCAGTAGTTCCGGACTAGCGGGGGGAAAAGAGACCCAGTACTTC.

The J gene is TRBJ1-1, the V gene TRBV27; D might be TRBD1 (5 bases). V was clipped by 2 bases and J by 1 base, with 8 bases between them. The CDR3 has 14 amino acids. Germline CDR1 MNHEY, CDR2 SMNVEV (reference sequence). CDR3 nucleotides: TGTGCCAGCAGTTTACTAGGGGCGAACACTGAAGCTTTCTTT. This codes for CASSLLGANTEAFF.

This clone was detected only once. This chain uses TRBV15 with TRBJ1-5; D is undetermined. This CDR3 spans 15 amino acids. The V end lost 1 base, the J end lost 1 base, and 8 bases lay between the germline ends. Germline V gene data show CDR1 as LNHNV and CDR2 as YYDKDF (reference sequence). In DNA form, the CDR3 reads TGTGCCACCAGCAGAGCCGACACAAGCAATCAGCCCCAGCATTTT. Amino acid sequence: CATSRADTSNQPQHF.

The V and J genes are TRBV30 and TRBJ2-7, with D possibly matching TRBD2 (5 bases). The CDR3 runs 16 residues. Trimming removed 3 bases from V and 0 bases from J, with 18 bases in between. Per the germline V gene, CDR1 is GTSNPN and CDR2 is SVGIG (reference sequence). For the CDR3, the DNA is TGTGCCTGGAGGCCTGGGGTAGGGAGAGGCTCCTACGAGCAGTACTTC. Translated: CAWRPGVGRGSYEQYF.

V usage is TRBV15 and J usage is TRBJ1-6; the match to TRBD1 covers 8 bases. This CDR3 has 13 residues. Germline V gene lookup returns CDR1 LNHNV and CDR2 YYDKDF (reference sequence). Trimming removed 1 base from V and 14 bases from J; junction bases left unmatched: 4. This CDR3 reads CATSRAYRGSLHF. DNA for the CDR3: TGTGCCACCAGCAGAGCCTACAGGGGGTCCCTCCACTTT.

This chain links TRBV5-4 with TRBJ2-3, with D possibly matching TRBD2 (5 bases). V lost 4 bases and J lost 3, with 24 bases in between. This CDR3 region has 18 residues. In germline, CDR1 is SGHNT, CDR2 YYREEE (reference sequence). CDR3 region: CASSLRTRLRGSTDTQYF. The CDR3 DNA is TGTGCCAGCAGCCTCCGTACAAGGCTTCGGGGATCTACAGATACGCAGTATTTT.